This TCR beta chain originates from a study of T cell responses to AZD1222 COVID-19 vaccine. Analysis merged second doses at about 4 or about 12 weeks. Germline V lookup: CDR1 LGHNT, CDR2 FRNRAP. The CDR3 is made up of 10 amino acids. V lost 3 bases and J lost 7, with 4 bases in between. Assay: immunoSEQ multiplex PCR; the TCRdb copy retains only in-frame clones and omits some. Of 150,000 or so clones listed, approximately 90% are singletons. The V call is TRBV12-5, the J call TRBJ2-7; D uncertain. This TCR was recovered from an adult who received the AZD1222 COVID-19 vaccine. The sequenced sample was peripheral blood, obtained 28 days after the second AZD1222 dose. CDR3 sequence (DNA): TGTGCTAGTGGTTTTCCGGAGCAGTACTTC. Translating gives CASGFPEQYF.